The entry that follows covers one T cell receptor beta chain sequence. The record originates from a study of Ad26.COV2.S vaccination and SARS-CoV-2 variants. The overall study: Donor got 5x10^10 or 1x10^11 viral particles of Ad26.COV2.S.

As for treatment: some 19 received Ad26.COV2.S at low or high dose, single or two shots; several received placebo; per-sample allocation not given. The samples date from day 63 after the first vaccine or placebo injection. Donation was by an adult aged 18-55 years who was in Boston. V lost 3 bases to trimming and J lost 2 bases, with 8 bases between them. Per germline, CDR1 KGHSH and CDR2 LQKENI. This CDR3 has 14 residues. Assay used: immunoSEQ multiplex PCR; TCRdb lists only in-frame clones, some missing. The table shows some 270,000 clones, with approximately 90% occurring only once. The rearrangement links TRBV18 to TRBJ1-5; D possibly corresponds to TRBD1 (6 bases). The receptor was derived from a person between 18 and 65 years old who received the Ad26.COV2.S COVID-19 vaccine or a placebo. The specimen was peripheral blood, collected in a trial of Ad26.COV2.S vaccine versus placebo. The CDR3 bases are TGTGCCAGCTCACCCTCAGGGGGCAATCAGCCCCAGCATTTT. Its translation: CASSPSGGNQPQHF.